This T cell receptor (beta chain) was documented in a study of T cells in Graves' hyperthyroidism and ophthalmopathy. Aged 18 to 65, the patients had hyperthyroidism that was newly diagnosed and had lasted under 2 months. Patients with uncontrolled infections, other autoimmune diseases, pregnancy or lactation were excluded. What was amplified from RNA transcripts were TCR beta CDR3 regions. HTBI primers drove first-round RT-PCR of the TCR CDR3. TCRdb reprocessed the multiplex PCR reads via MiXCR and lists one record per CDR3 protein. The table records more than 600,000 distinct CDR3 sequences, approximately 16% of them present only once. The table lists this clonotype with many counts. With 3 bases removed from V and 2 bases from J, the gap between germline ends came to 8 bases. Germline V gives CDR1 MDHEN, CDR2 SYDVKM. CDR3 length: 14 amino acids.

The TCR comes from a man aged 18 to 35 with Graves' hyperthyroidism. The chain is built from TRBV28 and TRBJ1-5; D call uncertain. The sequencing sample was made of blood. CDR3 DNA sequence: TGTGCCAGCAGTTTGGGGAGACGCAATCAGCCCCAGCATTTT. Translating it yields CASSLGRRNQPQHF.